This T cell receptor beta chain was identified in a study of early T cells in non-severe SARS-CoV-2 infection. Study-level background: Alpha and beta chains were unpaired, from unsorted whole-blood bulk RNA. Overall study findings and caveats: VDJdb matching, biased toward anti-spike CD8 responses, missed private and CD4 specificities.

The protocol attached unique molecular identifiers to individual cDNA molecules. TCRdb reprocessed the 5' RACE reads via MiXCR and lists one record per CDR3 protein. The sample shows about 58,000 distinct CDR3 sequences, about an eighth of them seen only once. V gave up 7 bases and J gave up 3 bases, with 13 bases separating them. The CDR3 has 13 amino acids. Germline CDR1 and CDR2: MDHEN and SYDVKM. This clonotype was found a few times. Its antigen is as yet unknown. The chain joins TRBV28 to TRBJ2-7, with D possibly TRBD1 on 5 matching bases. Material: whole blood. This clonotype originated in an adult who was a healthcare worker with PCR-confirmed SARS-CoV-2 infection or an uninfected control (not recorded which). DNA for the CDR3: TGTGCCAGCACGGCAGGGTTTCTCTACGAGCAGTACTTC. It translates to CASTAGFLYEQYF.